This TCR beta chain was identified in a study of response to subunit inactivated influenza vaccine. Study-wide points: There was a suggestion from the authors that each seasonal influenza vaccination recruits few new T cells.

As regards this clonotype: The antigen remains unidentified.

TCRdb re-called the RT-PCR reads through MiXCR, storing one row per CDR3 protein. The sample has hundreds of thousands of distinct CDR3 sequences; approximately 14% are singletons. The V gene's germline CDR1 is DFQATT and CDR2 SNEGSKA (reference sequence). This CDR3 is 11 amino acids long. The receptor was isolated from a man aged 45-65 years who received an inactivated influenza vaccine. This sample comprised PBMCs from blood, obtained approximately 15 days before vaccination. V is TRBV20-1 and J is TRBJ2-7, with 8 positions matching TRBD1. The CDR3 reads CSSTGVGEQYF. CDR3 in DNA: TGCAGCTCGACAGGGGTGGGGGAGCAGTACTTC.